These 7 T cell receptor beta chains came from one sample sequenced in a study of blood T cell repertoires in COVID-19. Clones were sequenced by immunoSEQ multiplex PCR, and TCRdb holds only the in-frame ones, with some missing. The sample lists roughly 140,000 clones; roughly four fifths were seen once. The sequenced sample was peripheral blood. These receptors originate from a human donor in a cohort sampled during active COVID-19.

This chain connects TRBV11-3 to TRBJ2-1; 9 nucleotides align to TRBD1. The ends lost 5 bases at V and 0 bases at J; junction bases unmatched: 14. The CDR3 totals 19 residues. Germline V CDR1 and CDR2: SGHNT, YENEEA. The CDR3 loop is CASSRWTGADLRSYNEQFF. The CDR3 DNA follows: TGTGCCAGCAGCCGTTGGACAGGGGCGGACCTTCGCTCCTACAATGAGCAGTTCTTC.

J is TRBJ1-3 and V is TRBV5-1; TRBD1 agrees at 8 bases. Per the germline V gene, CDR1 is SGHRS and CDR2 is YFSETQ. The CDR3 is 16 residues long. With 1 base clipped from V and 0 bases from J, the junction kept 3 bases outside the gene matches. CDR3 residues: CASSLRQGNSGNTIYF. The CDR3 DNA follows: TGCGCCAGCAGCTTGCGACAGGGGAACTCTGGAAACACCATATATTTT.

Many counts were recorded for this clone. The CDR3 loop reads CASSFSGTGINEQYF. The CDR3 nucleotides read TGCGCCAGCAGCTTTTCCGGGACAGGGATCAACGAGCAGTACTTC. This chain uses TRBV5-1 with TRBJ2-7, with TRBD1 identical over 9 bases. Germline CDR1 is SGHRS and CDR2 is YFSETQ. Trimming cost V 2 bases and J 5 bases; bases outside gene matches: 8. The CDR3 has 15 residues.

CDR3 region: CASSLDGTGDQPQHF. CDR3 DNA: TGTGCCAGCAGCTTGGATGGGACAGGAGATCAGCCCCAGCATTTT. The V gene is TRBV5-4, the J gene TRBJ1-5; TRBD1 matches 8 bases. From germline, CDR1 is SGHNT and CDR2 YYREEE (reference sequence). V was clipped by 0 bases and J by 5 bases; unmatched bases: 4. The CDR3 is 15 amino acids.

The rearrangement links TRBV28 to TRBJ1-6; D unclear. V was trimmed by 4 bases and J by 8 bases, leaving 3 bases between them. Germline lookup yields CDR1 MDHEN and CDR2 SYDVKM. The CDR3 covers 11 residues. The CDR3 DNA is TGTGCCAGCAGTTCTTATTCACCCCTCCACTTT. It yields the protein CASSSYSPLHF.

V usage is TRBV5-1 and J usage is TRBJ1-1; 8 nucleotides match TRBD1. Per the germline V gene, CDR1 is SGHRS and CDR2 is YFSETQ. J lost 7 bases, V lost 2 bases, and 7 bases had no gene match. The CDR3 runs 14 residues. The CDR3 nucleotides are TGCGCCAGCAGCTTATTCCAGGGGGCTAGTGAAGCTTTCTTT. It yields the protein CASSLFQGASEAFF.

J is TRBJ1-5 and V is TRBV2; 7 bases align to TRBD1. The CDR3 has 16 residues. V was pared by 8 bases and J by 2 bases, with 12 bases of the junction left unmatched. Germline-derived CDR1 and CDR2 are SNHLY and FYNNEI. The CDR3 DNA reads TGTGCCAGCGGAGGGGACAGCCCCTTCGGCAATCAGCCCCAGCATTTT. The encoded protein is CASGGDSPFGNQPQHF. Based on the CDR3 plus reference TRBV2 and TRBJ1-5, the full variable domain is EPEVTQTPSHQVTQMGQEVILRCVPISNHLYFYWYRQILGQKVEFLVSFYNNEISEKSEIFDDQFSVERPDGSNFTLKIRSTKLEDSAMYFCASGGDSPFGNQPQHFGDGTRLSIL.